These T cell receptor beta chains were read from a single sample in a study of shared clonotypes between healthy human individuals. Clones were read by immunoSEQ multiplex PCR, and TCRdb kept only the in-frame ones, dropping some. The data hold 2 million to 2.5 million clones, with 85% to 95% observed a single time. What was sequenced was naive CD4+ T cells from PBMCs. These receptor sequences come from a young man in good health. Some clones in this sample may be carry-over from other donors' samples. The CDR3 runs from the conserved cysteine through the conserved F or W. Fields, in order: V gene, clone size, D gene, J gene, CDR3 DNA, CDR3 protein. D genes are given only for firm matches. Clone sizes are given selectively: once, few, many, or a class where the clone is expanded.

v_gene: TRBV28; abundance: NA; d_gene: TRBD1; j_gene: TRBJ1-5; CDR3nt: TGTGCCAGCAGCCTAACTGGGACAGGGTGGAGTCAGCCCCAGCATTTT; CDR3aa: CASSLTGTGWSQPQHF
v_gene: TRBV5-6; abundance: once; d_gene: NA; j_gene: TRBJ1-1; CDR3nt: TGTGCCAGCAGCCAATCACGGGGGGACGGTGATTTCTTT; CDR3aa: CASSQSRGDGDFF
v_gene: TRBV29-1; abundance: few; d_gene: NA; j_gene: TRBJ1-5; CDR3nt: TGCAGCGTTGGGGGCAGCAATCAGCCCCAGCATTTT; CDR3aa: CSVGGSNQPQHF
v_gene: TRBV7-3; abundance: NA; d_gene: NA; j_gene: TRBJ2-3; CDR3nt: TGTGCCAGCAGCCCAGGGAATACAGATACGCAGTATTTT; CDR3aa: CASSPGNTDTQYF
v_gene: TRBV19; abundance: NA; d_gene: NA; j_gene: TRBJ2-2; CDR3nt: TGTGCCAGTAGTATAGTGACAGGCTCTAACACCGGGGAGCTGTTTTTT; CDR3aa: CASSIVTGSNTGELFF
v_gene: TRBV30; abundance: NA; d_gene: NA; j_gene: TRBJ1-1; CDR3nt: TGTGCCTGGAGCCTAGAAGTTGAAGCTTTCTTT; CDR3aa: CAWSLEVEAFF
v_gene: TRBV2; abundance: NA; d_gene: TRBD2; j_gene: TRBJ2-1; CDR3nt: TGTGCCAGCAGCCGCCCCGGACTAGGGCCCTACAATGAGCAGTTCTTC; CDR3aa: CASSRPGLGPYNEQFF
v_gene: TRBV9; abundance: NA; d_gene: NA; j_gene: TRBJ1-2; CDR3nt: TGTGCCAGCAGCGTAGATACGAGCTATGGCTACACCTTC; CDR3aa: CASSVDTSYGYTF
v_gene: TRBV30; abundance: NA; d_gene: NA; j_gene: TRBJ1-1; CDR3nt: TGTGCCTGGAGTGCGGGGTTTAACACTGAAGCTTTCTTT; CDR3aa: CAWSAGFNTEAFF
v_gene: TRBV28; abundance: NA; d_gene: NA; j_gene: TRBJ1-2; CDR3nt: TGTGCCAGCAGTTTAAGCTGGGGCAGCGGCTATGGCTACACCTTC; CDR3aa: CASSLSWGSGYGYTF